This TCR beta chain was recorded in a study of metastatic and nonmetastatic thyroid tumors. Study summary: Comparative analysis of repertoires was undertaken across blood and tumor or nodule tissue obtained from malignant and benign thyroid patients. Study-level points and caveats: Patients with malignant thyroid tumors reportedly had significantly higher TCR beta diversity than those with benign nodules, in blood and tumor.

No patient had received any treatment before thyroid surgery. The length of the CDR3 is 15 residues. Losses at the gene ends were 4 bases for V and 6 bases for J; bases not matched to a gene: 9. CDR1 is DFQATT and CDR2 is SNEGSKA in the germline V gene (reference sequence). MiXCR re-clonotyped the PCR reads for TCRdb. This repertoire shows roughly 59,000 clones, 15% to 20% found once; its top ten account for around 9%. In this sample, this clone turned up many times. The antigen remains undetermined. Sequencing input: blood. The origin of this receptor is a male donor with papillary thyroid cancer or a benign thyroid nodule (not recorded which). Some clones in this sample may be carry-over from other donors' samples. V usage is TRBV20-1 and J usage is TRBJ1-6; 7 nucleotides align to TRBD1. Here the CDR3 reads CSANPGQAINSPLHF. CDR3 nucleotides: TGCAGTGCTAATCCAGGACAGGCGATTAATTCACCCCTCCACTTT.